This T cell receptor (beta chain) was sequenced for a study of T cell responses to AZD1222 COVID-19 vaccine (dated by TCRdb to 2020 to 2022). At the level of the whole study: Because spike-specific TCR depth and breadth did not differ between the two schedules, AZD1222 recipients who got a second dose at roughly 4 weeks were pooled with those who got a second dose at roughly 12 weeks. Trial participants were enrolled into age subgroups of 18-55, 56-69 and 70-plus years, which contained about 160, 30 and 59 TCR-sequenced participants, respectively. TCR sequencing was performed for 230 to 250 trial participants, of whom about 200 were given two doses of AZD1222 and roughly 25 were given two doses of MenACWY control vaccine.

CDR1 and CDR2 are read off the germline V gene (reference sequence) as LGHDT and YNNKEL. V loses 0 bases of germline sequence and J loses 4 bases, and the interval between the two ends is 10 bases. The CDR3 starts with the cysteine, ends with the phenylalanine, and has 16 residues. Kept here is only the CDR3 DNA, which spans 48 bases and is read in frame from base 1. General findings and caveats noted by the study authors: Participants were mostly white British and included more females than males, and it was suggested by the authors that clonal diversity may have been underestimated. Epitopes outside the regions mutated in the B.1.351 and B.1.1.7 variants were reportedly recognized by nearly half of the unique spike-specific TCRs. No day 14 peak-response samples were available, so repertoires were characterized only after the peak T cell response. The vaccine-associated CD4 TCRs covered the entire spike protein, and the dominant responses fell in regions 160-218 and 743-854. After two AZD1222 doses, both the breadth and the depth of spike-specific TCRs were significantly higher than at day 0 and than in MenACWY recipients. Conclusions about previously exposed vaccinees are limited, since just six or seven AZD1222 recipients were seropositive for SARS-CoV-2 at baseline. In the small 56-69-year group, the increase in depth fell short of significance, most likely because of low power.

This clone has only one observation. The antigen it binds to is not known. Base-call qualities are not available, and no considerably larger clone is one nucleotide away. The time point tag for this specimen amounts to: baseline before first vaccination. Samples from vaccinated people were obtained from the UK trials COV001 and COV002, which included a single-blind randomized controlled phase 2/3 trial of AZD1222 (ChAdOx1 nCoV-19) in healthy adults. For TCRbeta chain sequencing, PBMC samples from trial participants were taken at day 0 and at day 28 after the second dose. The CDR3 regions of human TCRbeta chains were analyzed by immunosequencing. Per the authors' processing: TCRs in the repertoires were compared against a reference library of SARS-CoV-2-specific TCRs that had been generated with the MIRA antigen-specificity platform. Breadth meant the fraction of unique TCRs that were SARS-CoV-2-associated, whereas depth meant the fraction of total T cells that were SARS-CoV-2-associated. Using the MIRA data, every spike-specific TCR was mapped to the spike region that the TCR reacted to and assigned to either a CD4 or a CD8 class. Log10-transformed breadth and depth values were compared by one-way ANOVA with Sidak's multiple comparisons tests. TCRdb obtained this table from immuneACCESS and retained in-frame rearrangements with V and J assigned. These tables miss some clones; where compared with another copy, unresolved V genes account for less than half of the shortfall, and the remainder is unexplained. V and J calls and clone size come straight from that table; D and trimming were deduced from the DNA. This sample has more than 140,000 clones in its table, and more than 75% of those were observed once. The ten largest make up around 5.4% of the sample.

This TCR derives from an adult in good health. Specimen: peripheral blood, collected on day 0 of AZD1222 vaccination. Recombination linked TRBV3-1 (or the pseudogene TRBV3-2) to TRBJ2-6; the D gene cannot be resolved beyond TRBD1 or TRBD2, each matching 5 bases. The CDR3 here reads CASSQDAGAGANVLTF. The nucleotide sequence is TGTGCCAGCAGCCAAGATGCCGGGGCCGGGGCCAACGTCCTGACTTTC.